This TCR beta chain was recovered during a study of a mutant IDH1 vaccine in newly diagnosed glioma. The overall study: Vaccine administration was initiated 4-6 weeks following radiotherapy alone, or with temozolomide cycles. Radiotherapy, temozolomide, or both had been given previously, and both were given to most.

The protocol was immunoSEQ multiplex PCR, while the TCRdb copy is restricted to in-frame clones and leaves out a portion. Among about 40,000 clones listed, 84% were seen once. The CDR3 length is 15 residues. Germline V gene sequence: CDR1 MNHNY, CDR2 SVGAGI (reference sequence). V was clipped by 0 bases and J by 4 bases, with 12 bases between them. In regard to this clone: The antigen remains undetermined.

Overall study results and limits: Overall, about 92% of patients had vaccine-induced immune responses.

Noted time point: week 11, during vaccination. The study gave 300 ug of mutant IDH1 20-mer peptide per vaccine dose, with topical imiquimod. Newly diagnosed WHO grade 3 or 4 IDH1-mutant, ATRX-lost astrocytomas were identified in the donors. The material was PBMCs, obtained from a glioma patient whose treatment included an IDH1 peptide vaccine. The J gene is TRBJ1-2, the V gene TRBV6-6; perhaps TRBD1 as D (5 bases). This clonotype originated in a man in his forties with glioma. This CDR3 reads CASSYSWQGSYGYTF. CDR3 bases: TGTGCCAGCAGTTACTCGTGGCAGGGATCCTATGGCTACACCTTC.